This T cell receptor beta chain appears in the sequencing data of a study of cytomegalovirus exposure and HLA in healthy donors. Study-wide results and limits: The authors listed about 170 TCR beta chains as cytomegalovirus-associated. According to a subsequent analysis, TCR clusters identified in the first cohort showed a tendency to co-occur across the 120 validation repertoires.

The assay was immunoSEQ multiplex PCR, and TCRdb's table has in-frame clones only and misses some. The repertoire holds fewer than 60,000 clones, roughly 93% seen once, with under 2% in the top ten. As for this clone: The antigen is not known.

The V gene end was trimmed by 7 bases and the J gene end by 1 base; junction bases not matched to a gene: 1. The CDR3 spans 14 residues. Germline V gene data show CDR1 as LNHDA and CDR2 as SQIVND (reference sequence). The gene calls are TRBV19 and TRBJ1-4, with 9 bases matching TRBD1. The receptor was isolated from a woman aged 18-29 years in good health and CMV-seropositive. The source material was PBMCs. CDR3 protein: CASKDRGTNEKLFF. The CDR3, as DNA: TGTGCCAGTAAGGACAGGGGAACTAATGAAAAACTGTTTTTT.